The present T cell receptor beta chain was sequenced within a study of multiple sclerosis patients with progressive multifocal leukoencephalopathy. Germline lookup yields CDR1 MNHEY and CDR2 SVGAGI. With 1 base removed from V and 6 bases from J, the gap between germline ends came to 12 bases. CDR3 length equals 14 residues. Points on this clone: The antigen is unknown.

General study results and limits: Most PML patients had lower entropy, suggesting less diverse TRB repertoires. It is unclear whether the findings reflect JC virus infection or general immunocompromise. Preferential TRBV-TRBJ pairings or common gene usage were not detected at PML.

The time point is: 12 to 13 months of natalizumab therapy. Multiple sclerosis patients on natalizumab who never developed PML served as longitudinally sampled controls. The assay was immunoSEQ multiplex PCR, and TCRdb's table has in-frame clones only and misses some. The sample lists 25,000 to 30,000 clones; 90% were seen once. The receptor comes from a human donor with multiple sclerosis. Sequenced material: PBMCs, taken from a patient treated with natalizumab. The chain employs TRBV6-5 and TRBJ1-1; the D gene is possibly TRBD1 (5 bases). Here the CDR3 DNA reads TGTGCCAGCAGTTACTGGCAGGGAGATCCTGAAGCTTTCTTT. Translated, it gives CASSYWQGDPEAFF.